This paragraph covers one T cell receptor beta chain sequence. Vbeta (60) and Jbeta (13) primers were used in the PCR. Data came from immunoSEQ multiplex PCR; TCRdb stores just in-frame clones and leaves some out. The sample contains about 80,000 clones, 62% of which appear only once. Germline-derived CDR1 and CDR2 are MNHEY and SVGAGI. This CDR3 has 14 residues. The record originates from a study of cytomegalovirus exposure and HLA in healthy donors. The sample taken for sequencing was PBMCs. J is TRBJ2-5 and V is TRBV6-5; 10 positions match TRBD1. The J call is in doubt because the DNA end fits TRBJ2-7 better. The receptor comes from a male donor in good health and CMV-seropositive. DNA of the CDR3: TGTGCCAGCATGATGGGGACAGGGGTTTACGAGCAGTACTTC. It translates to CASMMGTGVYEQYF.